This T cell receptor beta chain was recorded in a study of cytomegalovirus exposure and HLA in healthy donors. CDR1 MGHRA and CDR2 YSYEKL come from the germline V gene. The CDR3 has 17 amino acids. Trimming removed 0 bases from V and 0 bases from J, with 14 bases in between. Libraries were prepared by immunoSEQ multiplex PCR; TCRdb keeps only in-frame clonotypes and omits some of them. Here the sample spans roughly 90,000 clones, less than 85% being singletons. Sequences were obtained from PBMCs. The V call is TRBV4-1, the J call TRBJ1-2; D is uncertain. The origin of this receptor is a man younger than 35 in good health and CMV-seropositive. CDR3 sequence (DNA): TGCGCCAGCAGCCAAGACCTTCTCGGGATCGCTAACTATGGCTACACCTTC. It translates to CASSQDLLGIANYGYTF.